This T cell receptor beta chain was recovered during a study of T cell responses to AZD1222 COVID-19 vaccine. Germline V gives CDR1 SNHLY, CDR2 FYNNEI. Trimming took 1 base from V and 0 from J, leaving 11 bases between them. CDR3 size: 16 residues. General study points: Sampling captured repertoires only after the peak T cell response. Baseline serology detected seropositivity in only a handful of AZD1222 recipients. Among vaccine-associated CD4 TCRs, coverage spanned spike, with dominance at 160-218 and 743-854. Vaccination with two AZD1222 doses was followed by a rise in Spike-specific TCR breadth and depth.

In regard to this clone: Antigen unknown.

Only in-frame clones appear in the TCRdb table, and some are missing; sequencing was by immunoSEQ multiplex PCR. The data contain 200,000 to 300,000 clones, over 85% of them singletons. This specimen consisted of peripheral blood, obtained on day 0 of AZD1222 vaccination. The V gene is TRBV2, the J gene TRBJ2-3; possible D gene TRBD2, 5 bases. This sequence was found in an adult in good health. The CDR3, as DNA: TGTGCCAGCAGTGAAGGTTTAGCGAGTAGCACAGATACGCAGTATTTT. Translated, it gives CASSEGLASSTDTQYF.